Listed below are T cell receptor beta chains from one sample, sequenced in a study of blood T cells in healthy people across ages. MiXCR was run by TCRdb on the 5' RACE reads, yielding one entry per CDR3 protein. The sample yields about 830,000 distinct CDR3 sequences, about 59% seen once. The sequenced sample was blood. These receptors originate from a man aged 25-45 years in good health. Both conserved end residues are trimmed from each CDR3. The order of the fields is J gene, V gene, clone size, CDR3 protein. Clone size appears in some rows only: once, few, many, or a class for an expanded clone.

TRBJ1-6	TRBV6-1	once	ASSGPTGSAYNSPLH
.	TRBV20-1	once	SARSASGELGTQY
TRBJ2-7	TRBV4-3	few	ASSQDRSEARGEQY
.	TRBV5-4	.	ASSFRWTPYEQY
TRBJ2-7	TRBV6-6	.	ASSYGLQGYEQY
TRBJ2-3	TRBV6-2/TRBV6-3	.	ATKRPGREGDTQY
TRBJ1-2	TRBV7-2	.	ASLSGGSKVSGYT
TRBJ2-1	TRBV27	few	ASSAYWGEQF
.	TRBV2	.	ASRNQWDRSYEQY
TRBJ2-4	TRBV3-1	.	ASSQGRLTWEQY
TRBJ2-2	TRBV10-3	.	AISPGLAGSNTGELF
TRBJ1-4	TRBV6-5	.	ASSYRWSPTNEKLF
TRBJ2-4	TRBV20-1	.	SASPLGTSGGAIAKNIQY
TRBJ2-5	TRBV2	few	ASSEILANQETQY
TRBJ2-6	TRBV9	many	ASTQSGQGSSGANVLT
TRBJ2-7	TRBV4-2	.	ASSQSGGGRYEQY
TRBJ2-7	TRBV6-1	.	ASSDTGGDEQY
TRBJ2-6	TRBV4-3	.	ASSQDITGSGANVLT
TRBJ2-7	TRBV20-1	few	SARAAEGVNEQY
.	TRBV4-3	few	ASSSGLAGGPRYEQY
TRBJ2-3	TRBV12-5	.	ASGLVLSGATIAVDTQY
TRBJ2-1	TRBV15	.	ATFGGNEQF
.	TRBV14	.	ASSHRLGEQY
TRBJ2-1	TRBV7-7	.	ASSLHLLETGANEQF
TRBJ1-4	TRBV28	few	ASSLATGGWGTNEKLF
TRBJ2-1	TRBV20-1	.	SASTGLTHNEQF
TRBJ2-4	TRBV7-2	.	ASSLGLAGGPVAKNIQY
TRBJ1-2	TRBV10-3	few	AISPGQGDYGYT
.	TRBV18	.	ANSPQTGYEQY
TRBJ1-6	TRBV21-1	.	ASASPWDRGPYNSPLH
TRBJ1-2	TRBV20-1	.	SARAWGNPTGGYT
TRBJ2-5	TRBV5-5	.	ASSALGTSKETQY
TRBJ2-3	TRBV7-2	.	ASSLGIRGADTQY
TRBJ2-2	TRBV2	.	ASISSGNTGELF
TRBJ2-3	TRBV13	.	ASSPEAGADTQY
TRBJ2-1	TRBV6-5	few	ASSYFGPYNEQF
TRBJ1-2	TRBV6-5	once	ASSHNRDRDYGYT
TRBJ1-6	TRBV18	once	ASSRLGVTYNSPLH
TRBJ2-7	TRBV27	.	ASSPPGRARHEQY
TRBJ2-7	TRBV7-2	.	ASSLGQGIGYEQY
TRBJ2-5	TRBV29-1	.	SVSPRQVGETQY
TRBJ2-7	TRBV6-2/TRBV6-3	.	ASTDGSRDRRNEQY
TRBJ2-5	TRBV7-9	.	ASSQGQGKETQY
TRBJ2-6	TRBV28	.	ASSPHGGSGANVLT
TRBJ2-1	TRBV10-3	.	AVRGQGVLDEQF
TRBJ1-2	TRBV29-1	few	SVQLSGAGLNYGYT
TRBJ2-1	TRBV9	once	ASSPPGLAGGIDEQF
TRBJ2-1	TRBV6-2/TRBV6-3	.	ASSYLLGQEQF
TRBJ2-1	TRBV12-3/TRBV12-4	many	ASSSQGFKEQF
TRBJ2-7	TRBV5-6	.	ASSRTGTENYEQY
TRBJ2-7	TRBV30	.	AWSLGGASYEQY
TRBJ2-7	TRBV7-2	.	ASSYPGLSEQY
TRBJ1-2	TRBV2	.	ASSELAVTYT